The TCR beta chain under discussion was sequenced for a study of control samples from healthy donors and cancer patients. The data were produced by immunoSEQ multiplex PCR, yet TCRdb's version contains in-frame clones alone and is incomplete. This sample has roughly 95,000 clones, with roughly 88% found just once. Germline V lookup: CDR1 MGHRA, CDR2 YSYEKL. The V end lost 4 bases, the J end lost 4 bases, and 11 bases lay between the germline ends. The CDR3 totals 14 residues. This TCR came from a man aged 30-40 years in good health. Sequencing input: blood. This chain uses TRBV4-1 with TRBJ1-5; no firm D call. In DNA, the CDR3 is TGCGCCAGCAGCCCTAGAGAGGGTAATCAGCCCCAGCATTTT. Translating gives CASSPREGNQPQHF.